This TCR beta chain was captured by sequencing in a study of vaccination and CD4 T cells after COVID-19 (dated by TCRdb to between 2021 and 2024). Describing the broader study: Convalescent patients had a positive SARS-CoV-2 result on nasal swab PCR, and of these patients, nine had mild disease and one had severe disease. The convalescent cohort comprised six males and four females, including two Hispanic individuals, seven Caucasians, two Asians and one multiracial person. Two doses of either the Pfizer-BioNTech BNT162b2 vaccine (n=8) or the Moderna mRNA-1273 vaccine (n=2) were administered to participants. Post-COVID blood samples from convalescent patients were collected a median of around 100 days after diagnosis, with a range of roughly 30 to 161 days. The time from the second vaccine dose to post-vaccine blood sampling had a median of around 72 days and ranged from about 14 to 250 days. Culture stimuli were overlapping spike peptide pools from SARS-CoV-2 and from the common cold coronaviruses HCoV-NL63, HCoV-OC43 and HCoV-229E. Control cultures received a CEFX viral epitope pool as the positive control, an HIV-1 Nef peptide pool as the negative control, or no peptide. In 10 COVID-19 convalescent patients and a handful of infection-naive healthy vaccine recipients, the spike-specific CD4+ TCR repertoire before mRNA vaccination was compared with the repertoire after mRNA vaccination. Summary of the overall study and its limitations: The number of convalescent patients in the study was relatively small, and the study did not examine early timepoints following natural infection. In convalescent patients, a median 86.3% of post-vaccine SARS-CoV-2-reactive clones were detected only after vaccination, suggesting vaccine-specific priming. The median count of SARS-CoV-2-reactive clonotypes went up from 20 to 25 after infection to a few dozen after vaccination, although the change was not significant. In convalescent patients, nearly all vaccine-specific clones (304 of 307) were found to be mono-reactive for SARS-CoV-2 spike rather than cross-reactive with common cold coronaviruses.

Libraries came from PCR. TCR sequencing of DNA from cultured CD4+ T cells used the Oncomine TCR Beta short-read assay at the Johns Hopkins FTIC core. The QIAamp micro DNA kit was used to extract genomic DNA from the cultured CD4+ T cells. Oncomine TCR Beta libraries from cultured CD4+ T cells were pooled with unique dual indexes and sequenced on an Illumina iSeq 100. The original pipeline was this. Non-productive sequences were filtered out, and CDR3s that did not start with C, did not end with F or W, or were shorter than 7 amino acids were discarded. Antigen-specific clonotypes were identified with the MANAFEST web application by comparing peptide-stimulated wells with reference and other culture wells. An FDR below 0.05, an odds ratio above 5, and a productive frequency above 0.1% in at least two of three replicate wells were required for clones to be considered positive. A clonotype counted as cross-reactive if it showed significant expansion both in the SARS-CoV-2 spike wells and in at least one common cold coronavirus spike condition. Similarity between CDR3 sequences was evaluated in R version 3.6.1 using Levenshtein distances (stringdist) and unrooted phylogenetic trees (ape). Clones were called with MiXCR by TCRdb after fastp trimmed the public reads at Q25, and only in-frame beta chains were retained. Rows merge per CDR3 protein into single entries with the most common DNA and genes. These V and J calls rely on TCRdb rather than the paper's analysis. This sample holds around 7,800 distinct CDR3 sequences; around 60% were observed only once. The ten largest clones take up about 34% of the sample.

Sample treatment or condition, as interpreted from the label and publication: roughly nine-day PBMC culture with coronavirus spike peptide pools or control peptides (ViraFEST assay). The ViraFEST assay was used in the study, in which antigen-specific T cells were expanded with peptide pools and expanded clonotypes were subsequently identified by TCR sequencing. The convalescent patients' positive SARS-CoV-2 PCR tests fell between March and December 2020, which was before the Alpha, Beta and Delta variants emerged in the United States. Each well held two million PBMCs cultured with roughly 10 ug/ml peptide pools in IMDM containing roughly 5% human AB serum and 8 to 10 IU/ml IL-2. Half of the culture medium was replaced with fresh IL-2-containing medium on days 3 and 7. After more than 8 days of culture, CD4+ T cells were isolated by negative selection using the EasySep CD4+ T cell isolation kit. PBMCs were separated from whole blood using Ficoll-Paque Plus gradient centrifugation and then either used fresh or cryopreserved at -140C. Each culture condition was generally run in triplicate wells.

The cysteine opens and the phenylalanine closes a CDR3 of 13 amino acids. The kept DNA is CDR3 alone, 39 bases in frame from the first base. Deletion took 2 bases off V and 2 bases off J, with a span of 6 bases between the germline ends. Taken from the germline V gene, the CDR1 and CDR2 loops are SGHTA and FQGTGA. A note on this clonotype: Its antigen remains unidentified. Per-base qualities were not stored, and no clone one base away is much larger.

This TCR derives from a human donor who had recovered from COVID-19. Sequenced input: CD4+ T cells from blood, cultured in vitro. This chain is built from TRBV7-3 and TRBJ1-1; no D gene call is confident. CDR3 protein: CASSLLANTEAFF. The nucleotides read TGTGCCAGCAGCTTACTGGCTAACACTGAAGCTTTCTTT.